These 18 T cell receptor beta chains were all obtained from the same sample, sequenced in a study of cytomegalovirus exposure and HLA in healthy donors. PCR used 60 Vbeta primers and 13 Jbeta primers. Sequencing used immunoSEQ multiplex PCR; TCRdb keeps in-frame clones, though not all of them. In the table there are about 160,000 clones, 80% to 85% of which are singletons. What was sequenced was PBMCs. Source of these receptors: a girl aged 2 to 10 in good health and CMV-seropositive.

The chain has TRBV19 and TRBJ2-4, with a weak D call TRBD2 (6 bases). V lost 5 bases, J lost 0 bases, and 14 bases lay in between. The CDR3 totals 16 residues. CDR1 and CDR2 from the germline V gene are LNHDA and SQIVND (reference sequence). The CDR3 DNA sequence: TGTGCCAGTAGTCACAACATAGCGGTAGCCAAAAACATTCAGTACTTC. Translation gives CASSHNIAVAKNIQYF.

The table lists this clone with a few counts. J is TRBJ1-1 and V is TRBV18; perhaps TRBD1 as D (5 bases). The CDR3 totals 16 residues. CDR1 and CDR2 (germline): KGHSH, LQKENI. V lost 3 bases to trimming and J lost 0 bases, with 14 bases between them. The CDR3 bases are TGTGCCAGCTCACCCAACAATCGGGGGATGAACACTGAAGCTTTCTTT. Translation: CASSPNNRGMNTEAFF.

V gene TRBV6-5 combines with J gene TRBJ1-5; the D is unclear. This CDR3 region has 15 residues. V dropped 4 bases and J dropped 0 bases, with 10 bases sitting between them. The germline gives CDR1 MNHEY, CDR2 SVGAGI. Written as DNA, the CDR3 is TGTGCCAGCAGTTCCTACCATTATAGCAATCAGCCCCAGCATTTT. Encoded protein: CASSSYHYSNQPQHF.

The chain links TRBV2 to TRBJ2-5; 7 bases fit TRBD2. V lost 5 bases and J lost 5; bases outside the gene matches: 11. The CDR3 totals 15 residues. Germline V gene data show CDR1 as SNHLY and CDR2 as FYNNEI. The CDR3 DNA reads as TGTGCCAGCAGTCCAGCGGGAATGGAAGGGGAGACCCAGTACTTC. Translating it yields CASSPAGMEGETQYF. Looking up the rest from reference TRBV2 and TRBJ2-5 gives the full variable domain: EPEVTQTPSHQVTQMGQEVILRCVPISNHLYFYWYRQILGQKVEFLVSFYNNEISEKSEIFDDQFSVERPDGSNFTLKIRSTKLEDSAMYFCASSPAGMEGETQYFGPGTRLLVL.

The chain is built from TRBV10-3 and TRBJ2-1, with D perhaps matching TRBD2 (5 bases). V was cut by 2 bases and J by 7 bases, with 15 bases left in between. The CDR3 consists of 15 residues. Per germline, CDR1 ENHRY and CDR2 SYGVKD. This CDR3 is CAISEGLTSGNEQFF. CDR3 sequence (DNA): TGTGCCATCAGTGAGGGACTTACAAGTGGGAATGAGCAGTTCTTC.

This rearrangement joins TRBV6-4 to TRBJ2-1; 7 bases align to TRBD2. V trimming: 3 bases; J trimming: 0 bases; junction bases outside the gene matches: 5. The CDR3 extends over 16 amino acids. Germline values: CDR1 MRHNA, CDR2 SNTAGT. The CDR3 sequence: CASSEESSGSYNEQFF. CDR3 in DNA: TGTGCCAGCAGTGAGGAGTCTAGCGGCTCCTACAATGAGCAGTTCTTC.

The chain is built from TRBV28 and TRBJ2-6; D is undetermined. Germline V gives CDR1 MDHEN, CDR2 SYDVKM. V was clipped by 10 bases and J by 4 bases, with 5 bases between them. This CDR3 is 11 amino acids long. The CDR3 DNA reads as TGTGCCATCCAGGGGGCCAACGTCCTGACTTTC. Amino acids: CAIQGANVLTF.

The table lists this clone with a count of one. CDR3 residues: CASSLDRVGYEQYF. CDR3 coding DNA: TGTGCCAGCAGCTTGGACAGGGTGGGCTACGAGCAGTACTTC. V is TRBV5-6 and J is TRBJ2-7; a possible D gene is TRBD1 (6 bases). This CDR3 is built from 14 residues. Deletions cut 0 bases from V and 3 bases from J, with 10 bases between. Germline loops: CDR1 SGHDT, CDR2 YYEEEE.

The rearrangement links TRBV5-4 to TRBJ2-1, with D maybe TRBD1 (6 bases). Germline CDR1 SGHNT, CDR2 YYREEE (reference sequence). V dropped 4 bases and J dropped 2 bases, with 16 bases sitting between them. The CDR3 spans 16 residues. This chain's CDR3 is CASSPFGTRAYNEQFF. CDR3 in DNA: TGTGCCAGCAGCCCGTTCGGGACACGAGCCTACAATGAGCAGTTCTTC.

This rearrangement joins TRBV7-3 to TRBJ1-2; a weak D match, TRBD1 (5 bases). Germline values: CDR1 SGHTA, CDR2 FQGTGA. The CDR3 extends over 13 amino acids. Trimming took off 5 bases at V and 6 bases at J, with 13 bases between the two ends. CDR3 sequence reads: CASSANQGDGYTF. The CDR3 DNA is TGTGCCAGCAGCGCTAACCAGGGTGATGGCTACACCTTC.

V gene TRBV4-1 combines with J gene TRBJ2-3; TRBD2 agrees at 11 bases. CDR1 is MGHRA, CDR2 YSYEKL, per germline. CDR3 size: 15 residues. Unmatched junction bases numbered 3, after V lost 7 bases and J lost 0 bases. The CDR3 DNA follows: TGCGCCAGCAAGACTAGCGGGGCTAGCACAGATACGCAGTATTTT. Translation gives CASKTSGASTDTQYF.

The chain has TRBV28 and TRBJ1-1, with D tentatively TRBD1 (6 bases). The CDR3 consists of 14 residues. CDR1 and CDR2 (germline): MDHEN, SYDVKM. Trimming took 7 bases from V and 3 from J, leaving 15 bases between them. The CDR3 DNA is TGTGCCAGCACCAACACAGGGCCGGACACTGAAGCTTTCTTT. This codes for CASTNTGPDTEAFF.

The chain employs TRBV2 and TRBJ2-5, with unresolved D. V shed 6 bases and J shed 9 bases, with 14 bases lying between them. The CDR3 extends over 12 amino acids. Germline V lookup: CDR1 SNHLY, CDR2 FYNNEI. The CDR3 reads CASRPLWAPQYF. The CDR3 DNA is TGTGCCAGCAGACCCCTCTGGGCACCCCAGTACTTC.

V gene TRBV5-1 combines with J gene TRBJ2-1, with D uncertain. This CDR3 has 13 amino acids. Looked up from germline, CDR1 is SGHRS and CDR2 is YFSETQ. The ends were cut back, 4 bases at V and 9 bases at J, with 14 bases in the middle. In DNA, the CDR3 is TGCGCCAGCAGCCGCATAAGCGAGTTTGAGCAGTTCTTC. Translating gives CASSRISEFEQFF.

The chain recombines TRBV19 with TRBJ1-5, with 7 bases that match TRBD1. Germline CDR1 reads LNHDA; CDR2 reads SQIVND (reference sequence). There are 14 residues in the CDR3. The J segment lost 7 bases and the V segment lost 10 bases, leaving 13 bases of the junction unmatched. CDR3 DNA sequence: TGTGCCACAGGCGCACAGGGGAGTGAACAGCCCCAGCATTTT. Amino acid sequence: CATGAQGSEQPQHF.

The chain has TRBV5-1 and TRBJ2-3; the D gene is possibly TRBD1 (6 bases). V lost 0 bases and J 3 bases, leaving 17 bases between the germline ends. CDR1 is SGHRS and CDR2 is YFSETQ in the germline V gene. The CDR3 has 17 residues. The CDR3 nucleotides are TGCGCCAGCAGCTTGGCCGCAGGGGCTCCTTGGACAGATACGCAGTATTTT. Translated, it gives CASSLAAGAPWTDTQYF.

Only a few counts were recorded for this clone. In DNA form, the CDR3 reads TGTGCCAGCAGCAAACCAGCGGGACTAGCTCACGAGCAGTACTTC. Protein sequence: CASSKPAGLAHEQYF. The V call is TRBV21-1, the J call TRBJ2-7; TRBD2 is the table's D call and was not checked against the DNA. TRBV21-1 is shown as a pseudogene. The CDR3 contains 15 residues.

In its sample, this clone was seen a few times. The V gene is TRBV11-2, the J gene TRBJ2-3; maybe TRBD2 (5 bases). Germline V lookup: CDR1 SGHAT, CDR2 FQNNGV. Trimming shortened V by 3 bases and J by 3 bases, and 10 bases separated the two germline ends. The CDR3 runs 14 residues. CDR3 nucleotides: TGTGCCAGCAGCTTGCGGAGGAGGACAGATACGCAGTATTTT. It yields the protein CASSLRRRTDTQYF.